This entry is about one TCR beta chain. What it binds is unknown. CDR1 and CDR2 (germline): KGHSH, LQKENI. The J segment lost 6 bases and the V segment lost 1 base, leaving 1 base of the junction unmatched. CDR3 size: 14 residues. During colonoscopy, one to two rectal pinch biopsies were collected. This sample is part of a study of pediatric ulcerative colitis. Findings of the study overall: Rectal pinch biopsies may have included blood-derived T cells, especially in patients with overt colitis. Two rectal clonotypes were found only in ulcerative colitis patients, all of them.

Sequencing depth was up to 500,000 reads per sample. The assay was immunoSEQ multiplex PCR, and TCRdb's table has in-frame clones only and misses some. The sample has fewer than 30,000 clones; approximately 71% are singletons. V and J are TRBV18 and TRBJ2-2; 8 bases line up with TRBD1. The sample was gut tissue. The source is a boy younger than 18 with severe ulcerative colitis. CDR3 region: CASSPQQGAGELFF. In nucleotides, the CDR3 is TGTGCCAGCTCACCACAACAGGGGGCCGGGGAGCTGTTTTTT.